This T cell receptor (beta chain) was identified during a study of metastatic and nonmetastatic thyroid tumors. Study-wide background: It was across blood and tumor or nodule tissue from malignant and benign thyroid patients that repertoires were compared.

In the original workflow: A distant-metastasis classifier for papillary thyroid cancer was built using CDR3 differences across clinicopathological groups. TCRdb re-called clones via MiXCR from the PCR reads. The authors' filters were not applied to this entry. The sample contains some 10,000 clones, more than 25% of which appear only once. Each patient came to thyroid surgery without any prior treatment (of any kind). Losses at the gene ends were 3 bases for V and 5 bases for J; bases not matched to a gene: 2. Germline CDR1 and CDR2: MDHEN and SYDVKM. CDR3 length: 15 residues. The source of this sequence is a female donor with papillary thyroid cancer or a benign thyroid nodule (not recorded which). Some clones in this sample may be carry-over from other donors' samples. The sequenced material came from tumor tissue. This rearrangement joins TRBV28 to TRBJ2-1; 12 bases are shared with TRBD2. The chain's CDR3 is CASSFLAGGHNEQFF. For the CDR3, the DNA is TGTGCCAGCAGTTTCCTAGCGGGAGGGCACAATGAGCAGTTCTTC.